This passage covers 12 T cell receptor beta chains from one sample sequenced in a study of T cell changes during pregnancy in multiple sclerosis. Assay: immunoSEQ multiplex PCR; the TCRdb copy retains only in-frame clones and omits some. The repertoire has over 55,000 clones, 93% of them found once; the top ten carry roughly 1.8%. The source material was peripheral blood, sampled after pregnancy. The receptors derive from a female donor with multiple sclerosis, enrolled in a pregnancy study.

The chain employs TRBV7-2 and TRBJ1-3; D unclear. Germline CDR1 is SGHTA and CDR2 is FQGNSA. Trimming left V 1 base short and J 0 bases short, with 10 bases between. CDR3 length: 16 amino acids. The CDR3, as DNA: TGTGCCAGCAGCTTAGGCCCAGGCTTCTCTGGAAACACCATATATTTT. Translating it yields CASSLGPGFSGNTIYF.

The CDR3 here is CASSREAYEQYF. Written as DNA, the CDR3 is TGTGCCAGCAGCAGGGAGGCCTACGAGCAGTACTTC. The chain couples TRBV7-9 to TRBJ2-7; maybe TRBD2 (6 bases). CDR3 length: 12 amino acids. Trimming removed 5 bases from V and 2 bases from J, with 7 bases in between. Looked up from germline, CDR1 is SEHNR and CDR2 is FQNEAQ (reference sequence).

This rearrangement joins TRBV5-1 to TRBJ2-1, with 12 bases matching TRBD1. Germline values: CDR1 SGHRS, CDR2 YFSETQ. With V trimmed by 4 bases and J by 8 bases, 16 bases remained unmatched. This CDR3 comprises 18 residues. This CDR3 reads CASSRGDSGTGGAYEQFF. The CDR3 nucleotides are TGCGCCAGCAGCCGTGGGGACTCCGGGACAGGGGGCGCGTATGAGCAGTTCTTC.

This chain joins TRBV2 and TRBJ2-5, with 10 positions matching TRBD1. This CDR3 has 15 amino acids. Trimming at V came to 8 bases and at J to 4 bases, leaving 10 bases not matched to a gene. Germline lookup yields CDR1 SNHLY and CDR2 FYNNEI. CDR3 nucleotides: TGTGCCAGCCCCCGTGACAGGGGGCGCCGAGAGACCCAGTACTTC. Translation: CASPRDRGRRETQYF.

The V call is TRBV7-9, the J call TRBJ2-7; 11 nucleotides match TRBD1. Germline CDR1 is SEHNR and CDR2 is FQNEAQ (reference sequence). The ends lost 4 bases at V and 3 bases at J; junction bases unmatched: 5. The CDR3 has 15 amino acids. The CDR3 spells CASSSAGTGGYEQYF. CDR3 DNA: TGTGCCAGCAGCTCTGCCGGGACAGGGGGCTACGAGCAGTACTTC.

The chain recombines TRBV19 with TRBJ1-1; D is uncertain. The CDR3 consists of 17 residues. CDR1 is LNHDA and CDR2 is SQIVND in the germline V gene (reference sequence). Trimming cost V 7 bases and J 0 bases, with 21 bases left between them. CDR3: CASTALLAGSMNTEAFF. The CDR3 region has the DNA TGTGCCAGTACCGCCTTGTTGGCAGGATCCATGAACACTGAAGCTTTCTTT.

V is TRBV6-5 and J is TRBJ2-4, with D uncertain. V gave up 8 bases and J gave up 0 bases, with 11 bases separating them. CDR3 length: 14 amino acids. CDR1 is MNHEY and CDR2 is SVGAGI in the germline V gene. This chain's CDR3 is CASRTVIAKNIQYF. CDR3 coding DNA: TGTGCCAGCCGTACGGTTATAGCCAAAAACATTCAGTACTTC.

This chain joins TRBV28 and TRBJ1-5; D remains unclear. CDR3 length: 17 residues. CDR1 is MDHEN, CDR2 SYDVKM, per germline. The germline V and J ends were trimmed by 1 base and 0 bases, with 13 bases remaining between them. The CDR3 nucleotides read TGTGCCAGCAGTTTATATTCCTCCCGTTATAGCAATCAGCCCCAGCATTTT. Residues: CASSLYSSRYSNQPQHF.

The chain joins TRBV28 to TRBJ1-3, with 7 bases fitting TRBD1. With V trimmed by 5 bases and J by 5 bases, 6 bases remained unmatched. This CDR3 comprises 14 residues. Per the germline V gene, CDR1 is MDHEN and CDR2 is SYDVKM. In nucleotides, the CDR3 is TGTGCCAGCAGTCAGCCGGGACAGAGAAACACCATATATTTT. Encoded protein: CASSQPGQRNTIYF.

The V call is TRBV6-6, the J call TRBJ1-4, with a tentative D call TRBD1 (6 bases). Germline loops: CDR1 MNHNY, CDR2 SVGAGI (reference sequence). Trimming stripped 6 bases from V and 2 bases from J, with 16 bases between. The CDR3 contains 16 residues. The CDR3 sequence is CASRTGAWSTNEKLFF. The DNA for the CDR3 is TGTGCCAGCAGGACAGGCGCCTGGTCGACTAATGAAAAACTGTTTTTT.

The J gene is TRBJ2-6, the V gene TRBV5-1, with D possibly matching TRBD2 (5 bases). There are 12 residues in the CDR3. Germline values: CDR1 SGHRS, CDR2 YFSETQ. Trimming removed 0 bases from V and 13 bases from J, with 8 bases in between. The CDR3 coding sequence is TGCGCCAGCAGCTTGGAGGGAGTGGTCCTGACTTTC. Translation gives CASSLEGVVLTF.

The chain employs TRBV6-5 and TRBJ2-1, with TRBD2 matching 7 bases. After removal of 6 bases from V and 4 bases from J, the junction contained 9 bases not matched to a gene. Germline CDR1 MNHEY, CDR2 SVGAGI. The CDR3 totals 15 residues. The CDR3 DNA reads as TGTGCCAGCAGCCTGGGACTACACCCTTACAATGAGCAGTTCTTC. Protein sequence: CASSLGLHPYNEQFF.